These 32 T cell receptor beta chains were sequenced from one sample in a study of T cells of healthy individuals. TCRdb analysed the 5' RACE reads with MiXCR anew, one entry per CDR3 protein. The table includes about 53,000 distinct CDR3 sequences, under 15% detected once. Receptors originate from a human donor in good health.

This chain uses TRBV4-3 with TRBJ2-5, with D perhaps TRBD2 (7 bases). The CDR3 sequence is 17 residues long. CDR1 is LGHNA and CDR2 is YSLEER in the germline V gene. The V end was cut by 5 bases, the J end by 5 bases, with 24 bases between. The CDR3 DNA reads as TGCGCCAGCAGCAGAGGTGGGGGGGCCGCTGCCTACGAGACCCAGTACTTC. It encodes CASSRGGGAAAYETQYF.

This chain connects TRBV12-3 or TRBV12-4 to TRBJ2-1; 9 bases agree with TRBD2. V shed 6 bases, J shed 7 bases, and the junction held 10 bases outside the gene matches. CDR3 size: 15 residues. The CDR3 spells CASRRWASGMNEQFF. DNA for the CDR3: TGTGCCAGCAGACGATGGGCTAGCGGGATGAATGAGCAGTTCTTC.

J is TRBJ2-5 and V is TRBV2; D call uncertain. The CDR3 spans 11 residues. Looked up from germline, CDR1 is SNHLY and CDR2 is FYNNEI. The V gene lost 11 bases and the J gene lost 1 base, with 8 bases spanning the gap. CDR3 sequence reads: CASLGQETQYF. In nucleotides, the CDR3 is TGTGCCTCACTGGGCCAAGAGACCCAGTACTTC.

This clonotype was found many times. V and J are TRBV5-6 and TRBJ1-1; a weak D match, TRBD1 (5 bases). Germline V lookup: CDR1 SGHDT, CDR2 YYEEEE. V lost 4 bases to trimming and J lost 4 bases, with 14 bases between them. The CDR3 contains 14 residues. The DNA of the CDR3 is TGTGCCAGCAGCCATTATTGGGGGGGCACTGAAGCTTTCTTT. As protein: CASSHYWGGTEAFF.

V is TRBV19 and J is TRBJ2-5; 8 bases fit TRBD1. The CDR3 has 13 amino acids. Germline V gene sequence: CDR1 LNHDA, CDR2 SQIVND (reference sequence). With 3 bases clipped from V and 3 bases from J, the junction kept 0 bases outside the gene matches. The CDR3 here is CASSMDREETQYF. The CDR3 DNA sequence: TGTGCCAGTAGTATGGACAGGGAAGAGACCCAGTACTTC.

V is TRBV7-9 and J is TRBJ2-7; 9 positions agree with TRBD2. V shed 5 bases and J 6 bases; nucleotides not matched to a gene: 8. CDR3 size: 14 residues. CDR1 is SEHNR and CDR2 is FQNEAQ in the germline V gene (reference sequence). The CDR3 coding sequence is TGTGCCAGCAGCGGTAGCGGGAGAGGGGCCGAGCAGTACTTC. The encoded protein is CASSGSGRGAEQYF.

CDR3: CASSPTAGANNEQFF. The DNA of the CDR3 is TGTGCCAGCAGCCCGACCGCAGGGGCCAACAATGAGCAGTTCTTC. The chain carries TRBV7-9 and TRBJ2-1; possibly TRBD1 for D (6 bases). With 5 bases removed from V and 5 bases from J, the gap between germline ends came to 16 bases. From germline, CDR1 is SEHNR and CDR2 FQNEAQ (reference sequence). This CDR3 is 15 amino acids long.

This clonotype was counted ten times or more. The chain combines TRBV5-4 with TRBJ1-2, with TRBD1 matching over 9 bases. The CDR3 runs to 16 residues. Losses at the gene ends were 4 bases for V and 6 bases for J; bases not matched to a gene: 13. Germline V lookup: CDR1 SGHNT, CDR2 YYREEE (reference sequence). CDR3: CASSPSPGTGLDGYTF. CDR3 DNA: TGTGCCAGCAGCCCTAGTCCCGGGACAGGGTTGGATGGCTACACCTTC.

Ten or more counts support this clonotype. The chain links TRBV6-5 to TRBJ2-7, with D possibly TRBD2 on 5 matching bases. Germline values: CDR1 MNHEY, CDR2 SVGAGI. V shed 4 bases and J shed 0 bases, with 16 bases lying between them. The CDR3 runs 16 residues. The CDR3 loop reads CASSFDYYTVSYEQYF. As DNA, the CDR3 is TGTGCCAGCAGTTTCGACTATTACACGGTCTCCTACGAGCAGTACTTC.

This clonotype has ten or more counts. This chain uses TRBV3-1 with TRBJ1-1, with D maybe TRBD1 (5 bases). This CDR3 is 11 amino acids long. Germline assignment: CDR1 LGHDT and CDR2 YNNKEL (reference sequence). V dropped 3 bases and J dropped 9 bases, with 8 bases sitting between them. The CDR3 DNA reads TGTGCCAGCAGCCAGGAGGGGAAAGCTTTCTTT. This gives the protein CASSQEGKAFF.

In its sample, this clonotype was seen many times. CDR3 region: CASSYTSGRRNEQFF. CDR3 bases: TGTGCCAGCAGTTACACGAGCGGGAGGCGGAATGAGCAGTTCTTC. This chain links TRBV6-5 with TRBJ2-1, with 9 bases lining up with TRBD2. V trimming: 2 bases; J trimming: 7 bases; junction bases outside the gene matches: 6. CDR3 length equals 15 residues. Per the germline V gene, CDR1 is MNHEY and CDR2 is SVGAGI.

The chain has TRBV7-9 and TRBJ2-7, with D possibly TRBD1 on 5 matching bases. CDR1 SEHNR and CDR2 FQNEAQ come from the germline V gene (reference sequence). This CDR3 has 13 residues. Trimming pared 5 bases from V and 2 bases from J, leaving 10 bases between. CDR3 residues: CASSLTGPYEQYF. CDR3 in DNA: TGTGCCAGCAGCCTTACAGGCCCCTACGAGCAGTACTTC.

There are a few counts of this clonotype. The chain uses TRBV5-1 and TRBJ2-2, with a tentative D call TRBD2 (5 bases). Germline CDR1 SGHRS, CDR2 YFSETQ. The CDR3 runs 16 residues. V dropped 0 bases and J dropped 4 bases, with 13 bases sitting between them. Here the CDR3 DNA reads TGCGCCAGCAGCTTGGATCGCGCGAGGGTCACCGGGGAGCTGTTTTTT. Protein: CASSLDRARVTGELFF.

There are many counts of this clonotype. The chain combines TRBV20-1 with TRBJ2-5; D remains ambiguous. V dropped 0 bases and J dropped 5 bases, with 4 bases sitting between them. CDR3 length: 11 residues. CDR1 is DFQATT and CDR2 is SNEGSKA in the germline V gene (reference sequence). The CDR3 sequence: CSARDTETQYF. The CDR3 nucleotides read TGCAGTGCTAGAGACACGGAGACCCAGTACTTC.

This clonotype has at least ten counts. The chain uses TRBV7-2 and TRBJ2-7; TRBD1 matches 7 bases. Germline values: CDR1 SGHTA, CDR2 FQGNSA. The trim removed 1 base at V and 0 bases at J, leaving 3 bases unmatched. This CDR3 has 15 residues. The CDR3 DNA is TGTGCCAGCAGCTTAGTGACAGGGTCCTCCTACGAGCAGTACTTC. Protein product: CASSLVTGSSYEQYF.

The rearrangement links TRBV3-1 to TRBJ1-5; D unclear. Trimming pared 0 bases from V and 7 bases from J, leaving 7 bases between. The CDR3 extends over 13 amino acids. CDR1 LGHDT and CDR2 YNNKEL come from the germline V gene (reference sequence). The CDR3 spells CASSQDVLQPQHF. The CDR3 bases are TGTGCCAGCAGCCAAGACGTCCTGCAGCCCCAGCATTTT.

This clonotype was observed at least ten times. The chain recombines TRBV5-6 with TRBJ1-2; D possibly corresponds to TRBD1 (6 bases). V shed 4 bases and J shed 1 base, with 17 bases lying between them. CDR3 length: 16 residues. Germline loops: CDR1 SGHDT, CDR2 YYEEEE. CDR3 region: CASSGAGVGINYGYTF. In DNA form, the CDR3 reads TGTGCCAGCAGCGGCGCAGGGGTAGGGATTAACTATGGCTACACCTTC.

V and J are TRBV6-5 and TRBJ2-5, with 7 bases identical to TRBD2. This CDR3 is 14 amino acids long. Germline V gives CDR1 MNHEY, CDR2 SVGAGI. Trimming took 7 bases from V and 0 from J; bases not matched to a gene: 5. The DNA for the CDR3 is TGTGCCAGCAATAACGGGGGGTACCAAGAGACCCAGTACTTC. Its protein is CASNNGGYQETQYF.

This clonotype showed up just a few times. The chain is built from TRBV20-1 and TRBJ1-1, with D unclear. The V and J ends lost 2 bases and 0 bases respectively, with 7 bases between them. The CDR3 consists of 13 residues. Germline values: CDR1 DFQATT, CDR2 SNEGSKA (reference sequence). The CDR3 loop is CSARTDMNTEAFF. The CDR3 DNA is TGCAGTGCTAGAACTGACATGAACACTGAAGCTTTCTTT.

This clonotype was recorded a few times. The chain couples TRBV10-2 to TRBJ1-2; D may be TRBD1 (6 bases). From germline, CDR1 is WSHSY and CDR2 SAAADI. Trimming cost V 2 bases and J 3 bases, with 16 bases left between them. This CDR3 is 16 amino acids long. DNA for the CDR3: TGCGCCAGCAGTGAGCCGGGCCGGGGGGCGGACTATGGCTACACCTTC. Encoded protein: CASSEPGRGADYGYTF.

This clonotype has more than one count but fewer than ten. This chain connects TRBV30 to TRBJ1-4; possibly TRBD1 for D (6 bases). V was cut by 5 bases and J by 5 bases, with 12 bases left in between. From germline, CDR1 is GTSNPN and CDR2 SVGIG (reference sequence). The CDR3 is 13 residues long. CDR3 protein: CAWQGTLNEKLFF. For the CDR3, the DNA is TGTGCCTGGCAGGGGACACTAAATGAAAAACTGTTTTTT.

This clonotype has a count of ten or more. V is TRBV29-1 and J is TRBJ1-1; D gene ambiguous. Germline V gene sequence: CDR1 SQVTM, CDR2 ANQGSEA. The CDR3 spans 13 residues. V lost 5 bases and J lost 1, with 11 bases in between. CDR3 DNA: TGCAGCGTTTTGGAACAGCGGAACACTGAAGCTTTCTTT. The encoded protein is CSVLEQRNTEAFF.

This clonotype has only a few counts. V and J are TRBV10-3 and TRBJ2-3; D may correspond to TRBD1 or TRBD2 (6 bases each). The CDR3 contains 19 residues. Germline lookup yields CDR1 ENHRY and CDR2 SYGVKD. V was pared by 0 bases and J by 7 bases, with 26 bases between. This chain's CDR3 is CAISESGGQWDEKMYTQYF. The CDR3 DNA reads as TGTGCCATCAGTGAGTCTGGGGGGCAATGGGACGAAAAGATGTATACGCAGTATTTT.

Ten or more counts support this clonotype. V is TRBV20-1 and J is TRBJ1-1, with D perhaps matching TRBD1 (5 bases). Trimming cost V 5 bases and J 4 bases, with 11 bases left between them. Per germline, CDR1 DFQATT and CDR2 SNEGSKA (reference sequence). CDR3 size: 12 residues. The DNA of the CDR3 is TGCAGTGCTCCCCCTAGGGGCACTGAAGCTTTCTTT. It yields the protein CSAPPRGTEAFF.

This chain uses TRBV20-1 with TRBJ1-4; 9 positions match TRBD1. V lost 7 bases and J lost 7; bases outside the gene matches: 13. The CDR3 has 15 residues. Germline V gene data show CDR1 as DFQATT and CDR2 as SNEGSKA (reference sequence). CDR3 bases: TGCAGTGTCCCCTTGCCGGGACAGGGACGTGAAAAACTGTTTTTT. Translation: CSVPLPGQGREKLFF.

The table lists this clonotype with many counts. V gene TRBV12-3 or TRBV12-4 combines with J gene TRBJ1-3; a weak D match, TRBD1 (5 bases). The CDR3 runs to 17 residues. V lost 3 bases, J lost 3 bases, and 18 bases lay in between. In DNA, the CDR3 is TGTGCCAGCAGTTTGGGGGGTCCAGCGGGAAGTGGAAACACCATATATTTT. It codes for CASSLGGPAGSGNTIYF.

Ten or more counts support this clonotype. The chain couples TRBV4-3 to TRBJ2-1; tentative D call: TRBD2 (6 bases). Germline V gene data show CDR1 as LGHNA and CDR2 as YSLEER. Trimming took 4 bases from V and 7 from J, leaving 11 bases between them. The CDR3 has 13 residues. The chain's CDR3 is CASSPLRGNEQFF. The CDR3 coding sequence is TGCGCCAGCAGCCCCTTACGGGGGAATGAGCAGTTCTTC.

As to this clonotype: This may arise from a read error, as a much more abundant clone is one base away. The rearrangement links TRBV10-3 to TRBJ1-6; no reliable D call. The CDR3 runs 18 residues. Germline CDR1 is ENHRY and CDR2 is SYGVKD. The CDR3 loop is CDINRLGPEAPADSPLHF. CDR3 DNA: TGTGACATCAACCGGCTAGGACCAGAGGCCCCTGCGGATTCACCCCTCCACTTT.

This chain connects TRBV7-3 to TRBJ2-1, with 7 bases matching TRBD2. V shed 2 bases, J shed 6 bases, and the junction held 7 bases outside the gene matches. CDR1 is SGHTA and CDR2 is FQGTGA in the germline V gene. The CDR3 runs 15 residues. CDR3 in amino acids: CASSLSSGVSNEQFF. For the CDR3, the DNA is TGTGCCAGCAGCTTATCCAGCGGGGTATCCAATGAGCAGTTCTTC. Full variable domain (rest looked up from reference TRBV7-3 and TRBJ2-1): GAGVSQTPSNKVTEKGKYVELRCDPISGHTALYWYRQSLGQGPEFLIYFQGTGAADDSGLPNDRFFAVRPEGSVSTLKIQRTERGDSAVYLCASSLSSGVSNEQFFGPGTRLTVL.

This clonotype was seen many times. V usage is TRBV7-8 and J usage is TRBJ2-5, with D perhaps TRBD2 (7 bases). With 3 bases removed from V and 5 bases from J, the gap between germline ends came to 13 bases. This CDR3 has 14 amino acids. Germline V gives CDR1 SGHVS, CDR2 FQNEAQ. The CDR3 nucleotides read TGTGCCAGCAGCTTTGCGGGGGCCGGGGAGACCCAGTACTTC. It encodes CASSFAGAGETQYF.

This clonotype occurred many times. The chain carries TRBV20-1 and TRBJ2-1; D gene unclear. Germline V gene data show CDR1 as DFQATT and CDR2 as SNEGSKA (reference sequence). The CDR3 extends over 13 amino acids. Trimming took off 2 bases at V and 4 bases at J, with 9 bases between the two ends. This CDR3 is CSARRTLYNEQFF. Here the CDR3 DNA reads TGCAGTGCTAGACGGACCCTTTACAATGAGCAGTTCTTC.

This chain links TRBV2 with TRBJ2-1, with 8 bases identical to TRBD2. V dropped 5 bases and J dropped 1; count of bases not matched to a gene: 13. The CDR3 runs 18 residues. CDR1 and CDR2 (germline): SNHLY, FYNNEI. The CDR3 nucleotides are TGTGCCAGCAGTTACCACCTTACAGCGGGAGAGTCCTACAATGAGCAGTTCTTC. Translation: CASSYHLTAGESYNEQFF.